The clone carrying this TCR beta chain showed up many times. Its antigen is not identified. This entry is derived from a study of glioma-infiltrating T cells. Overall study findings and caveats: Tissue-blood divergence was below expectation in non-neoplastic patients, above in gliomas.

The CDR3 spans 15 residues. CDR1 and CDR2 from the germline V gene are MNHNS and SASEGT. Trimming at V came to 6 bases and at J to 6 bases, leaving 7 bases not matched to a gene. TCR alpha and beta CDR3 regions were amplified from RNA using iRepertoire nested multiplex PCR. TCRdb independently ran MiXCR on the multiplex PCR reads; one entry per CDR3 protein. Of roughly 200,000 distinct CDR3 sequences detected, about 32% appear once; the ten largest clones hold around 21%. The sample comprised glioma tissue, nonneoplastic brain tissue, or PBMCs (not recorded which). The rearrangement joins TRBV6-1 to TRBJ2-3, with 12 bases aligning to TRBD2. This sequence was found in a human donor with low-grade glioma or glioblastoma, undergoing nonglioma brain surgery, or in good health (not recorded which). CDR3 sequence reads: CASRQLAGGVDTQYF. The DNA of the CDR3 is TGTGCCAGCAGACAACTAGCGGGAGGAGTGGATACGCAGTATTTT.